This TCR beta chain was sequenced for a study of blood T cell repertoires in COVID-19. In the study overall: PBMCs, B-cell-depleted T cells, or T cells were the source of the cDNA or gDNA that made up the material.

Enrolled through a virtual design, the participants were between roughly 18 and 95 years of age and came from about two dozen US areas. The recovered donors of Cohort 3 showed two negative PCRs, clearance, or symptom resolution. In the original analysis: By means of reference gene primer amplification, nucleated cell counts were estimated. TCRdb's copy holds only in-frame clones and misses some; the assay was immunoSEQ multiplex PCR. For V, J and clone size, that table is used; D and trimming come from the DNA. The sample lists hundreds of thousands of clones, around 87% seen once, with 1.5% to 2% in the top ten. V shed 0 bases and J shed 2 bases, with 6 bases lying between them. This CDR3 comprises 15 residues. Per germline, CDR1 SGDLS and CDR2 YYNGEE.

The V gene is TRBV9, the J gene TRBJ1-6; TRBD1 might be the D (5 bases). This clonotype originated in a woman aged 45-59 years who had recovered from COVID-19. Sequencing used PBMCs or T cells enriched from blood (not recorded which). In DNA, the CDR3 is TGTGCCAGCAGCGTAGAGGGGACCTATAATTCACCCCTCCACTTT. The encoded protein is CASSVEGTYNSPLHF.